Listed below are T cell receptor beta chains from one sample, sequenced in a study of spatial heterogeneity in lung cancer. TCRdb passed the 5' RACE reads through MiXCR, listing each CDR3 protein once. In the table there are tens of thousands of distinct CDR3 sequences, around 5.8% of which are singletons. Source: PBMCs, taken at surgery. The receptors here all came from a male donor with early-stage non-small cell lung cancer. Both conserved end residues are part of each CDR3. A D gene is named only where the DNA matches it firmly. Where a row states a size, it is once, few, many or the class of an expanded clone; other rows omit it.

d_gene: NA; len: 14; j_gene: TRBJ2-5; v_gene: TRBV7-6; abundance: many; CDR3aa: CASSLVDSGKTQYF; CDR3nt: TGTGCCAGCAGCTTAGTAGACAGTGGAAAGACCCAGTACTTC
d_gene: NA; len: 16; j_gene: TRBJ2-6; v_gene: TRBV19; abundance: few; CDR3aa: CASRPPNFSGANVLTF; CDR3nt: TGTGCCAGTAGACCCCCAAATTTCTCTGGGGCCAACGTCCTGACTTTC
d_gene: TRBD1; len: 13; j_gene: TRBJ1-2; v_gene: TRBV6-5; abundance: many; CDR3aa: CASSPTGLAGYTF; CDR3nt: TGTGCCAGCAGCCCGACAGGGCTGGCTGGCTACACCTTC
d_gene: NA; len: 16; j_gene: TRBJ1-1; v_gene: TRBV4-2; abundance: many; CDR3aa: CASSQDGTQRNTEAFF; CDR3nt: TGTGCCAGCAGCCAAGACGGGACACAGCGGAACACTGAAGCTTTCTTT
d_gene: NA; len: 16; j_gene: TRBJ2-4; v_gene: TRBV5-1; abundance: many; CDR3aa: CASSLGRSLAKNIQYF; CDR3nt: TGCGCCAGCAGCTTGGGGAGGAGTCTAGCCAAAAACATTCAGTACTTC
d_gene: TRBD1; len: 15; j_gene: TRBJ1-4; v_gene: TRBV10-3; abundance: few; CDR3aa: CAISEFGQGNEKLFF; CDR3nt: TGTGCCATCAGTGAGTTCGGACAGGGGAATGAAAAACTGTTTTTT
d_gene: NA; len: 17; j_gene: TRBJ1-1; v_gene: TRBV18; abundance: NA; CDR3aa: CASSLLFRDKKNTEAFF; CDR3nt: TGTGCCAGCTCTTTATTATTCCGGGACAAAAAGAACACTGAAGCTTTCTTT
d_gene: NA; len: 13; j_gene: TRBJ1-2; v_gene: TRBV2; abundance: many; CDR3aa: CASSENIWSGYTF; CDR3nt: TGTGCCAGCAGTGAAAATATTTGGAGTGGCTACACCTTC
d_gene: NA; len: 13; j_gene: TRBJ2-5; v_gene: TRBV6-5; abundance: NA; CDR3aa: CASSFEQKETQYF; CDR3nt: TGTGCCAGCAGTTTCGAACAAAAAGAGACCCAGTACTTC
d_gene: TRBD2; len: 16; j_gene: TRBJ2-3; v_gene: TRBV20-1; abundance: many; CDR3aa: CSAGLAGGSRTDTQYF; CDR3nt: TGCAGTGCGGGACTAGCGGGGGGGTCCCGCACAGATACGCAGTATTTT
d_gene: NA; len: 16; j_gene: TRBJ2-3; v_gene: TRBV2; abundance: many; CDR3aa: CASSDTEIPSTDTQYF; CDR3nt: TGTGCCAGCAGTGACACAGAGATTCCTAGCACAGATACGCAGTATTTT
d_gene: NA; len: 14; j_gene: TRBJ2-3; v_gene: TRBV6-5; abundance: NA; CDR3aa: CASSYRGATDTQYF; CDR3nt: TGTGCCAGCAGTTACCGGGGGGCCACAGATACGCAGTATTTT
d_gene: NA; len: 12; j_gene: TRBJ2-6; v_gene: TRBV9; abundance: many; CDR3aa: CASSPGANVLTF; CDR3nt: TGTGCCAGCAGCCCTGGGGCCAACGTCCTGACTTTC
d_gene: NA; len: 14; j_gene: TRBJ1-4; v_gene: TRBV7-9; abundance: few; CDR3aa: CASSRSFNDEKLFF; CDR3nt: TGTGCCAGCAGCCGATCCTTCAACGATGAAAAACTGTTTTTT
d_gene: NA; len: 12; j_gene: TRBJ2-5; v_gene: TRBV29-1; abundance: many; CDR3aa: CSVRLNQETQYF; CDR3nt: TGCAGCGTTCGACTGAACCAAGAGACCCAGTACTTC
d_gene: NA; len: 17; j_gene: TRBJ1-1; v_gene: TRBV5-1; abundance: NA; CDR3aa: CASSLDRNREVGTEAFF; CDR3nt: TGCGCCAGCAGCTTAGACCGGAACAGGGAGGTCGGCACTGAAGCTTTCTTT
d_gene: NA; len: 15; j_gene: TRBJ1-4; v_gene: TRBV11-2; abundance: many; CDR3aa: CASSSQWGYHEKLFF; CDR3nt: TGTGCCAGCAGCTCCCAATGGGGTTATCATGAAAAACTGTTTTTT
d_gene: NA; len: 12; j_gene: TRBJ1-2; v_gene: TRBV28; abundance: many; CDR3aa: CASSSGGYGYTF; CDR3nt: TGTGCCAGCAGTTCCGGAGGGTACGGCTACACCTTC
d_gene: NA; len: 14; j_gene: TRBJ1-5; v_gene: TRBV27; abundance: many; CDR3aa: CASSPGGGGQPQHF; CDR3nt: TGTGCCAGCAGTCCGGGAGGGGGAGGCCAGCCCCAGCATTTT
d_gene: NA; len: 13; j_gene: TRBJ1-1; v_gene: TRBV19; abundance: many; CDR3aa: CASSPQGNTEAFF; CDR3nt: TGTGCCAGTAGTCCCCAGGGTAACACTGAAGCTTTCTTT
d_gene: TRBD2; len: 17; j_gene: TRBJ2-3; v_gene: TRBV5-1; abundance: many; CDR3aa: CASSLELAGGPVDTQYF; CDR3nt: TGCGCCAGCAGCTTGGAGTTAGCGGGGGGGCCGGTAGATACGCAGTATTTT
d_gene: NA; len: 13; j_gene: TRBJ2-7; v_gene: TRBV29-1; abundance: many; CDR3aa: CSVGPQDSHEQYF; CDR3nt: TGCAGCGTTGGCCCCCAGGACAGCCACGAGCAGTACTTC
d_gene: NA; len: 16; j_gene: TRBJ1-2; v_gene: TRBV7-2; abundance: NA; CDR3aa: CASSLAGGRTNYGYTF; CDR3nt: TGTGCCAGCAGCTTAGCGGGGGGGCGGACCAACTATGGCTACACCTTC
d_gene: TRBD1; len: 18; j_gene: TRBJ1-2; v_gene: TRBV6-2/TRBV6-3; abundance: once; CDR3aa: CASSYASGTGHGGYGYTF; CDR3nt: TGTGCCAGCAGTTACGCCTCCGGGACAGGGCATGGAGGCTATGGCTACACCTTC
d_gene: TRBD2; len: 14; j_gene: TRBJ2-5; v_gene: TRBV11-3; abundance: many; CDR3aa: CASNALAGDQRQYF; CDR3nt: TGTGCCAGCAACGCACTAGCGGGGGACCAACGGCAGTACTTC
d_gene: TRBD1; len: 13; j_gene: TRBJ2-7; v_gene: TRBV20-1; abundance: many; CDR3aa: CSARGQGHYEQYF; CDR3nt: TGCAGTGCTAGAGGACAGGGGCACTACGAGCAGTACTTC
d_gene: TRBD2; len: 17; j_gene: TRBJ2-3; v_gene: TRBV6-1; abundance: many; CDR3aa: CASSEMVAGSGADTQYF; CDR3nt: TGTGCCAGCAGTGAGATGGTGGCAGGCAGCGGGGCAGATACGCAGTATTTT
d_gene: NA; len: 13; j_gene: TRBJ1-6; v_gene: TRBV28; abundance: many; CDR3aa: CASRNTGNSPLHF; CDR3nt: TGTGCCAGCAGGAATACAGGGAATTCACCCCTCCACTTT
d_gene: NA; len: 16; j_gene: TRBJ1-4; v_gene: TRBV5-1; abundance: many; CDR3aa: CASSPGGSATNEKLFF; CDR3nt: TGCGCCAGCAGCCCCGGGGGTAGTGCAACTAATGAAAAACTGTTTTTT
d_gene: NA; len: 15; j_gene: TRBJ1-2; v_gene: TRBV4-1; abundance: few; CDR3aa: CASSQEPVSNYGYTF; CDR3nt: TGCGCCAGCAGCCAAGAGCCAGTCAGCAACTATGGCTACACCTTC
d_gene: NA; len: 12; j_gene: TRBJ1-6; v_gene: TRBV6-1; abundance: few; CDR3aa: CASSVVNSPLHF; CDR3nt: TGTGCCAGCAGTGTAGTAAATTCACCCCTCCACTTT
d_gene: NA; len: 10; j_gene: TRBJ1-1; v_gene: TRBV20-1; abundance: NA; CDR3aa: CSAFSLEAFF; CDR3nt: TGCAGTGCCTTCTCCCTTGAAGCTTTCTTT
d_gene: NA; len: 12; j_gene: TRBJ2-5; v_gene: TRBV2; abundance: many; CDR3aa: CASSESAETQYF; CDR3nt: TGTGCCAGCAGTGAATCCGCGGAGACCCAGTACTTC
d_gene: TRBD1; len: 17; j_gene: TRBJ2-3; v_gene: TRBV20-1; abundance: few; CDR3aa: CSAKGRTGLVVTDTQYF; CDR3nt: TGCAGTGCCAAAGGGAGGACAGGGCTTGTAGTCACAGATACGCAGTATTTT
d_gene: NA; len: 13; j_gene: TRBJ2-7; v_gene: TRBV5-4; abundance: NA; CDR3aa: CASSLAGGLEQYF; CDR3nt: TGTGCCAGCAGCTTGGCCGGGGGCCTCGAGCAGTACTTC
d_gene: NA; len: 13; j_gene: TRBJ1-2; v_gene: TRBV25-1; abundance: many; CDR3aa: CASSVSDDYGYTF; CDR3nt: TGTGCCAGCAGTGTATCCGACGACTATGGCTACACCTTC
d_gene: NA; len: 15; j_gene: TRBJ2-5; v_gene: TRBV19; abundance: many; CDR3aa: CASSIRGLDRETQYF; CDR3nt: TGTGCCAGTAGTATAAGGGGTCTCGATAGGGAGACCCAGTACTTC
d_gene: TRBD1; len: 15; j_gene: TRBJ2-7; v_gene: TRBV20-1; abundance: many; CDR3aa: CSAREAGTGGDEQYF; CDR3nt: TGCAGTGCTAGGGAAGCGGGGACAGGGGGCGACGAGCAGTACTTC
d_gene: NA; len: 14; j_gene: TRBJ2-3; v_gene: TRBV12-3/TRBV12-4; abundance: NA; CDR3aa: CASRRSIGTDTQYF; CDR3nt: TGTGCCAGCAGACGATCAATTGGTACAGATACGCAGTATTTT
d_gene: NA; len: 13; j_gene: TRBJ1-5; v_gene: TRBV9; abundance: NA; CDR3aa: CASSVYGDQPQHF; CDR3nt: TGTGCCAGCAGCGTATACGGGGATCAGCCCCAGCATTTT
d_gene: TRBD1; len: 13; j_gene: TRBJ2-2; v_gene: TRBV20-1; abundance: many; CDR3aa: CSASRQGGGELFF; CDR3nt: TGCAGTGCTAGCCGACAGGGCGGCGGGGAGCTGTTTTTT
d_gene: NA; len: 13; j_gene: TRBJ1-5; v_gene: TRBV6-1; abundance: many; CDR3aa: CASRIYSNQPQHF; CDR3nt: TGTGCCAGCAGGATATATAGCAATCAGCCCCAGCATTTT
d_gene: TRBD2; len: 16; j_gene: TRBJ2-6; v_gene: TRBV12-3/TRBV12-4; abundance: few; CDR3aa: CASSLGGVSGANVLTF; CDR3nt: TGTGCCAGCAGCCTCGGGGGGGTCTCTGGGGCCAACGTCCTGACTTTC
d_gene: NA; len: 12; j_gene: TRBJ1-4; v_gene: TRBV20-1; abundance: many; CDR3aa: CSAGDEGFRAIF; CDR3nt: TGCAGTGCTGGGGACGAGGGTTTTCGGGCGATTTTT
d_gene: TRBD2; len: 16; j_gene: TRBJ2-2; v_gene: TRBV6-2/TRBV6-3; abundance: many; CDR3aa: CASSYFPGGQTGELFF; CDR3nt: TGTGCCAGCAGTTACTTCCCGGGGGGGCAAACCGGGGAGCTGTTTTTT
d_gene: NA; len: 17; j_gene: TRBJ2-3; v_gene: TRBV18; abundance: many; CDR3aa: CASSPPIPGSPTDTQYF; CDR3nt: TGTGCCAGCTCACCACCGATTCCCGGAAGCCCCACAGATACGCAGTATTTT
d_gene: NA; len: 15; j_gene: TRBJ1-1; v_gene: TRBV28; abundance: many; CDR3aa: CASSKTQGLKKEAFF; CDR3nt: TGTGCCAGCAGCAAAACACAGGGTTTGAAGAAAGAAGCTTTCTTT
d_gene: NA; len: 15; j_gene: TRBJ2-7; v_gene: TRBV14; abundance: NA; CDR3aa: CASSQGGRILYEQYF; CDR3nt: TGTGCCAGCAGCCAAGGTGGACGGATACTTTACGAGCAGTACTTC
d_gene: TRBD1; len: 15; j_gene: TRBJ2-2; v_gene: TRBV9; abundance: NA; CDR3aa: CASSDTTGYAGELFF; CDR3nt: TGTGCCAGCAGCGACACGACAGGGTATGCCGGGGAGCTGTTTTTT
d_gene: NA; len: 17; j_gene: TRBJ2-3; v_gene: TRBV28; abundance: few; CDR3aa: CASHTDPWQTSTDTQYF; CDR3nt: TGTGCCAGCCATACAGACCCTTGGCAGACTAGCACAGATACGCAGTATTTT
d_gene: NA; len: 16; j_gene: TRBJ2-6; v_gene: TRBV20-1; abundance: many; CDR3aa: CSARGGVLSGANVLTF; CDR3nt: TGCAGTGCTAGAGGGGGGGTACTCTCTGGGGCCAACGTCCTGACTTTC
d_gene: NA; len: 14; j_gene: TRBJ2-5; v_gene: TRBV5-4; abundance: few; CDR3aa: CASSLSGGEETQYF; CDR3nt: TGTGCCAGCAGCTTGTCCGGGGGCGAAGAGACCCAGTACTTC